Listed below are T cell receptor beta chains from one sample, sequenced in a study of human T cells and chemical hapten exposure. TCRdb recomputed calls from the RACE reads with MiXCR, one row per CDR3 protein. The sample includes around 99,000 distinct CDR3 sequences, more than 7% of them seen just once. Material: whole blood, obtained in connection with sensitization to the hapten diphenylcyclopropenone (DPC). These receptors all come from a woman aged 35 to 49 with alopecia areata. Some clones in this sample may be carry-over from other donors' samples. CDR3s include the opening cysteine and the closing phenylalanine or tryptophan. The D gene is left open where the match is weak. Clone size is given for some rows only: seen once, a few or many times, or a class if the clone is expanded.

CDR3nt: TGTGCCAGCTCACCTCTACCGGGGGGTTGGTACAATGAGCAGTTCTTC; CDR3aa: CASSPLPGGWYNEQFF; v_gene: TRBV18; abundance: -; d_gene: TRBD2; j_gene: TRBJ2-1
CDR3nt: TGTGCCAGCAGCGGAGGAGGGGCGAGCTCCTACGAGCAGTACTTC; CDR3aa: CASSGGGASSYEQYF; v_gene: TRBV9; abundance: -; d_gene: -; j_gene: TRBJ2-7
CDR3nt: TGTGCCAGCAGCCCCCCGGACGGACGATACGAGCAGTACTTC; CDR3aa: CASSPPDGRYEQYF; v_gene: TRBV7-2; abundance: many; d_gene: -; j_gene: TRBJ2-7
CDR3nt: TGTGCCAGCAGCTTAGAAAGGCTGGAAGCTTTCTTT; CDR3aa: CASSLERLEAFF; v_gene: TRBV7-9; abundance: many; d_gene: -; j_gene: TRBJ1-1
CDR3nt: TGCGCCAGCAGCCAGGCCGAGACATTTAACTATGGCTACACCTTC; CDR3aa: CASSQAETFNYGYTF; v_gene: TRBV4-3; abundance: -; d_gene: -; j_gene: TRBJ1-2
CDR3nt: TGTGCCACCGATCGACAGGGGCCCAACTATGGCTACACCTTC; CDR3aa: CATDRQGPNYGYTF; v_gene: TRBV6-2/TRBV6-3; abundance: many; d_gene: TRBD1; j_gene: TRBJ1-2
CDR3nt: TGCAGCGCCACGGAAGATGAAAAACTGTTTTTT; CDR3aa: CSATEDEKLFF; v_gene: TRBV29-1; abundance: many; d_gene: -; j_gene: TRBJ1-4
CDR3nt: TGCGCCAGCAGCTCGCTACAGGGGCGTATAAGTGGCTACACCTTC; CDR3aa: CASSSLQGRISGYTF; v_gene: TRBV4-1; abundance: few; d_gene: TRBD1; j_gene: TRBJ1-2
CDR3nt: TGTGCCAGTTCCACAGGGGAATACAATGAAAAACTGTTTTTT; CDR3aa: CASSTGEYNEKLFF; v_gene: TRBV6-2/TRBV6-3; abundance: many; d_gene: TRBD1; j_gene: TRBJ1-4
CDR3nt: TGCGCCAGCAGCCCCCTACCCACCGGGGAGCTGTTTTTT; CDR3aa: CASSPLPTGELFF; v_gene: TRBV5-1; abundance: many; d_gene: -; j_gene: TRBJ2-2
CDR3nt: TGTGCCAGCAGCCCCACAGGGTATACTCAAGAGACCCAGTACTTC; CDR3aa: CASSPTGYTQETQYF; v_gene: TRBV9; abundance: many; d_gene: -; j_gene: TRBJ2-5
CDR3nt: TGTGCCACCAGCAGGGGGCTAGCAGATACGCAGTATTTT; CDR3aa: CATSRGLADTQYF; v_gene: TRBV15; abundance: many; d_gene: -; j_gene: TRBJ2-3
CDR3nt: TGTGCCAGCAGCTTAGGGGGGGCGCGGGGCTACGAGCAGTACTTC; CDR3aa: CASSLGGARGYEQYF; v_gene: TRBV7-2; abundance: few; d_gene: -; j_gene: TRBJ2-7
CDR3nt: TGTGCCATCGGGACACCCGACCCTCTCGAGCAGTACTTC; CDR3aa: CAIGTPDPLEQYF; v_gene: TRBV10-3; abundance: -; d_gene: -; j_gene: TRBJ2-7
CDR3nt: TGCAGTGCTAGCACAGCGAATACTAATGAAAAACTGTTTTTT; CDR3aa: CSASTANTNEKLFF; v_gene: TRBV20-1; abundance: few; d_gene: -; j_gene: TRBJ1-4
CDR3nt: TGTGCCATCAGCCAACAGGGTTCGAACACCGGGGAGCTGTTTTTT; CDR3aa: CAISQQGSNTGELFF; v_gene: TRBV10-3; abundance: many; d_gene: -; j_gene: TRBJ2-2
CDR3nt: TGTGCCAGCAGGAAACTAGCGGGGGCCTACAATGAGCAGTTCTTC; CDR3aa: CASRKLAGAYNEQFF; v_gene: TRBV7-9; abundance: few; d_gene: TRBD2; j_gene: TRBJ2-1
CDR3nt: TGCAGCCTGACTAGCGGGGGGGACACGTCCTACGAGCAGTACTTC; CDR3aa: CSLTSGGDTSYEQYF; v_gene: TRBV20-1; abundance: -; d_gene: TRBD2; j_gene: TRBJ2-7
CDR3nt: TGCAGCGTTCGACTAGCGGGGACTCCCGAGCAGTACTTC; CDR3aa: CSVRLAGTPEQYF; v_gene: TRBV29-1; abundance: -; d_gene: TRBD2; j_gene: TRBJ2-7
CDR3nt: TGTGCCATCAGTGGGCAGGGGGACTATGGCTACACCTTC; CDR3aa: CAISGQGDYGYTF; v_gene: TRBV10-3; abundance: few; d_gene: TRBD1; j_gene: TRBJ1-2
CDR3nt: TGTGCCAGCAGTTCCCTATGGGAGCCGCTGGCAGCTTTCTTT; CDR3aa: CASSSLWEPLAAFF; v_gene: TRBV12-3/TRBV12-4; abundance: many; d_gene: -; j_gene: TRBJ1-1
CDR3nt: TGCGCCAGCAGCTTGGCCTCAACAGGGGGCGCGGGCGCCGGGGAGCTGTTTTTT; CDR3aa: CASSLASTGGAGAGELFF; v_gene: TRBV5-1; abundance: many; d_gene: TRBD1; j_gene: TRBJ2-2
CDR3nt: TGCAGCGTCCCCTCAAGCTCCTATAATTCACCCCTCCACTTT; CDR3aa: CSVPSSSYNSPLHF; v_gene: TRBV29-1; abundance: few; d_gene: -; j_gene: TRBJ1-6
CDR3nt: TGTGCCAGCAGCTCGTCACAGGGAAGGAACACTGAAGCTTTCTTT; CDR3aa: CASSSSQGRNTEAFF; v_gene: TRBV7-9; abundance: -; d_gene: -; j_gene: TRBJ1-1
CDR3nt: TGTGCCAGCAGTTCACTAGCCACCTACGAGCAGTACTTC; CDR3aa: CASSSLATYEQYF; v_gene: TRBV12-3/TRBV12-4; abundance: many; d_gene: -; j_gene: TRBJ2-7
CDR3nt: TGCGCCAGCAGTCAAAGGACTAGCGGGGGGCAAGACTCCTACAATGAGCAGTTCTTC; CDR3aa: CASSQRTSGGQDSYNEQFF; v_gene: TRBV23-1; abundance: many; d_gene: TRBD2; j_gene: TRBJ2-1
CDR3nt: TGTGCCAGCAGTATACGGACAGGGTGGGCCAACGTCCTGACTTTC; CDR3aa: CASSIRTGWANVLTF; v_gene: TRBV28; abundance: many; d_gene: TRBD1; j_gene: TRBJ2-6
CDR3nt: TGTGCCAGCAGCTTAAGCCGTTCGAGCGAGCAGTACTTC; CDR3aa: CASSLSRSSEQYF; v_gene: TRBV7-2; abundance: many; d_gene: -; j_gene: TRBJ2-7
CDR3nt: TGCGCCAGCAGGTTACAGGTGGCGGGCAACTATGGCTACACCTTC; CDR3aa: CASRLQVAGNYGYTF; v_gene: TRBV5-1; abundance: few; d_gene: -; j_gene: TRBJ1-2
CDR3nt: TGTGCCATCAGTGAGCGGGTAAACACCGGGGAGCTGTTTTTT; CDR3aa: CAISERVNTGELFF; v_gene: TRBV10-3; abundance: many; d_gene: -; j_gene: TRBJ2-2
CDR3nt: TGTGCCTCCATTCCCCACACGGACTGGCGGGGGGTTAACACCGGGGAGCTGTTTTTT; CDR3aa: CASIPHTDWRGVNTGELFF; v_gene: TRBV10-3; abundance: -; d_gene: TRBD2; j_gene: TRBJ2-2
CDR3nt: TGCAGCGTTGAAGCAGGGATCGGCACAGATACGCAGTATTTT; CDR3aa: CSVEAGIGTDTQYF; v_gene: TRBV29-1; abundance: -; d_gene: -; j_gene: TRBJ2-3
CDR3nt: TGTGCCACCAGTGGGACTAGCGCGGACGAGCAGTACTTC; CDR3aa: CATSGTSADEQYF; v_gene: TRBV24-1; abundance: few; d_gene: TRBD2; j_gene: TRBJ2-7
CDR3nt: TGTGCCTGGACCCCCGGCGGGGAGACCCAGTACTTC; CDR3aa: CAWTPGGETQYF; v_gene: TRBV30; abundance: few; d_gene: -; j_gene: TRBJ2-5
CDR3nt: TGCAGTGCTAGAGATCGGTCTGGCTCAACCTACAATGAGCAGTTCTTC; CDR3aa: CSARDRSGSTYNEQFF; v_gene: TRBV20-1; abundance: -; d_gene: -; j_gene: TRBJ2-1
CDR3nt: TGTGCCAGCAGCTTGGCGTCCTACAATGAGCAGTTCTTC; CDR3aa: CASSLASYNEQFF; v_gene: TRBV5-4; abundance: many; d_gene: -; j_gene: TRBJ2-1
CDR3nt: TGCAGCGTTGAAAGTCGGGTTCGATACAATGAGCAGTTCTTC; CDR3aa: CSVESRVRYNEQFF; v_gene: TRBV29-1; abundance: -; d_gene: -; j_gene: TRBJ2-1
CDR3nt: TGTGCCAGCTCACCGAACGCGGACAGGGACTATGGCTACACCTTC; CDR3aa: CASSPNADRDYGYTF; v_gene: TRBV18; abundance: many; d_gene: TRBD1; j_gene: TRBJ1-2
CDR3nt: TGTGCCAGCTCACTGAACCAGGGCCGCGCAGGGGCCTACTACGAGCAGTACTTC; CDR3aa: CASSLNQGRAGAYYEQYF; v_gene: TRBV18; abundance: many; d_gene: -; j_gene: TRBJ2-7
CDR3nt: TGCAGTGCTAGAGATCAGCGGGGGAACGGGGAGCTGTTTTTT; CDR3aa: CSARDQRGNGELFF; v_gene: TRBV20-1; abundance: -; d_gene: TRBD2; j_gene: TRBJ2-2
CDR3nt: TGTGCCAGCAGCCAGTTCAAGGGACAGCATAACACTGAAGCTTTCTTT; CDR3aa: CASSQFKGQHNTEAFF; v_gene: TRBV3-1; abundance: few; d_gene: TRBD1; j_gene: TRBJ1-1
CDR3nt: TGTGCCAGCAGCTTGGCCAGGGGGTACGAGCAGTACTTC; CDR3aa: CASSLARGYEQYF; v_gene: TRBV7-2; abundance: many; d_gene: TRBD1; j_gene: TRBJ2-7
CDR3nt: TGCAGCGTTGAGGTTATCGCTCCTAAAGGGGGACAGTACTTC; CDR3aa: CSVEVIAPKGGQYF; v_gene: TRBV29-1; abundance: -; d_gene: -; j_gene: TRBJ2-5
CDR3nt: TGTGCCGGCAGCTTAGTCGGGGTCTCCTACGAGCAGTACTTC; CDR3aa: CAGSLVGVSYEQYF; v_gene: TRBV7-9; abundance: -; d_gene: -; j_gene: TRBJ2-7
CDR3nt: TGTGCCAGCAGCCTGTCGACAGCCCTTAATGAAAAACTGTTTTTT; CDR3aa: CASSLSTALNEKLFF; v_gene: TRBV7-9; abundance: many; d_gene: -; j_gene: TRBJ1-4
CDR3nt: TGCAGCGTTGAAACTCAGGACGCCAACTCCTACGAGCAGTACTTC; CDR3aa: CSVETQDANSYEQYF; v_gene: TRBV29-1; abundance: -; d_gene: -; j_gene: TRBJ2-7
CDR3nt: TGTGCCTCGGCGGCAGGGATCGGAACTAGCACAGATACGCAGTATTTT; CDR3aa: CASAAGIGTSTDTQYF; v_gene: TRBV7-6; abundance: many; d_gene: -; j_gene: TRBJ2-3
CDR3nt: TGTGCCAGCAGCCCGCTGCCAGTTTCCTACGAGCAGTACTTC; CDR3aa: CASSPLPVSYEQYF; v_gene: TRBV7-6; abundance: -; d_gene: -; j_gene: TRBJ2-7
CDR3nt: TGTGCCAGCAGTGGGATATCAGGGATTTGGGACCTCCACTTT; CDR3aa: CASSGISGIWDLHF; v_gene: TRBV2; abundance: many; d_gene: -; j_gene: TRBJ1-6
CDR3nt: TGCGCCAGCAGCTTGGGATTCGGGGGTTCTCTTAGCACAGATACGCAGTATTTT; CDR3aa: CASSLGFGGSLSTDTQYF; v_gene: TRBV5-1; abundance: few; d_gene: -; j_gene: TRBJ2-3
CDR3nt: TGTGCCAGCTCACCGACGGCAGGTTCGAACACTGAAGCTTTCTTT; CDR3aa: CASSPTAGSNTEAFF; v_gene: TRBV18; abundance: few; d_gene: -; j_gene: TRBJ1-1
CDR3nt: TGTGCCAGCGGACGATTAGCGGGGGGCCGATACAATGAGCAGTTCTTC; CDR3aa: CASGRLAGGRYNEQFF; v_gene: TRBV28; abundance: many; d_gene: TRBD2; j_gene: TRBJ2-1
CDR3nt: TGTGCCAGCAGCTTAGAGCCGGCAGGGTACGGCTACACCTTC; CDR3aa: CASSLEPAGYGYTF; v_gene: TRBV11-2; abundance: many; d_gene: -; j_gene: TRBJ1-2
CDR3nt: TGTGCCAGCAGCCCCCACTTTCCCTACACTGAAGCTTTCTTT; CDR3aa: CASSPHFPYTEAFF; v_gene: TRBV7-2; abundance: -; d_gene: -; j_gene: TRBJ1-1
CDR3nt: TGTGCCAGCAGTTTAGACGACAGGGTTGGCCCTCTCTTTCAAGAGACCCAGTACTTC; CDR3aa: CASSLDDRVGPLFQETQYF; v_gene: TRBV12-3/TRBV12-4; abundance: many; d_gene: TRBD1; j_gene: TRBJ2-5
CDR3nt: TGTGCCAGCAGCATGACAGGGTCCAACCTTTACAATGAGCAGTTCTTC; CDR3aa: CASSMTGSNLYNEQFF; v_gene: TRBV5-5; abundance: few; d_gene: TRBD1; j_gene: TRBJ2-1
CDR3nt: TGTGCCAGCAGCAAAGGTACAACCTCATCCTACGAGCAGTACTTC; CDR3aa: CASSKGTTSSYEQYF; v_gene: TRBV21-1; abundance: -; d_gene: -; j_gene: TRBJ2-7
CDR3nt: TGCGCCAGCAGCCAAGAGAGGGCAGTTAATGAAAAACTGTTTTTT; CDR3aa: CASSQERAVNEKLFF; v_gene: TRBV4-3; abundance: -; d_gene: -; j_gene: TRBJ1-4